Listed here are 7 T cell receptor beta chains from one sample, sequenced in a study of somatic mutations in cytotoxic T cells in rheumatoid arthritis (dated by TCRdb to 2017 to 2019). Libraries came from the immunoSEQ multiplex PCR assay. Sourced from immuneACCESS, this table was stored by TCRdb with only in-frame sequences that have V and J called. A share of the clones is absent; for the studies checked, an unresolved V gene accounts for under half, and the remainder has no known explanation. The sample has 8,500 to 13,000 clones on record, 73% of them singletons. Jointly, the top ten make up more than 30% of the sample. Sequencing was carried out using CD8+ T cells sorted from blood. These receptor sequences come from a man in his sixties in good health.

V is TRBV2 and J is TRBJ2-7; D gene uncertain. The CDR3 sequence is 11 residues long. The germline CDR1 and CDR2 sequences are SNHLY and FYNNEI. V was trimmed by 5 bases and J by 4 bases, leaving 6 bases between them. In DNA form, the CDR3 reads TGTGCCAGCAGTTGGGGATACGAGCAGTACTTC. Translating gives CASSWGYEQYF.

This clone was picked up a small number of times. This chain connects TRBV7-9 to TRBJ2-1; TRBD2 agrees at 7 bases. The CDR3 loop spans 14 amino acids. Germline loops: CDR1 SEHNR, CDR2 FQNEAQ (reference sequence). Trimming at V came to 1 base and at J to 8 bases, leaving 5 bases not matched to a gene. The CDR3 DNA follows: TGTGCCAGCAGCTTAGGAATCAGCGGGGATGAGCAGTTCTTC. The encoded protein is CASSLGISGDEQFF.

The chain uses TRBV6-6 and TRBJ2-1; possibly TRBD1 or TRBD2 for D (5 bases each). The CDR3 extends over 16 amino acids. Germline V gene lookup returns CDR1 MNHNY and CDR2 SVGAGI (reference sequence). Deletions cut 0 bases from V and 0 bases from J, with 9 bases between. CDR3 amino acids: CASSYSGESSYNEQFF. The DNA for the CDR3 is TGTGCCAGCAGTTACTCGGGGGAGAGCTCCTACAATGAGCAGTTCTTC.

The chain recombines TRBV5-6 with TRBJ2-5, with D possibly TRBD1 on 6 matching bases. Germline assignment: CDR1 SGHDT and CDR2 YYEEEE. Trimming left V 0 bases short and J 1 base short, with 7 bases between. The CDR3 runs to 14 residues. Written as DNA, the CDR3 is TGTGCCAGCAGCTTGGGGGACATCCAAGAGACCCAGTACTTC. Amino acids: CASSLGDIQETQYF.

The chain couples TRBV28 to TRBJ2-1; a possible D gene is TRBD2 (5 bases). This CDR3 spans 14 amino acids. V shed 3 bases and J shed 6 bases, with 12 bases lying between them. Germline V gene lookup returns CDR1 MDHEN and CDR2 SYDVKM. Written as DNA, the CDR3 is TGTGCCAGCAGTTTCTTCGGGGTTGGCAATGAGCAGTTCTTC. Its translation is CASSFFGVGNEQFF.

The CDR3 nucleotides read TGTGCCAGCAGTTTGGCCCGTACCTACAATGAGCAGTTCTTC. This codes for CASSLARTYNEQFF. The chain couples TRBV28 to TRBJ2-1; D is undetermined. Per germline, CDR1 MDHEN and CDR2 SYDVKM. V was cut by 3 bases and J by 2 bases, with 8 bases left in between. This CDR3 has 14 residues.

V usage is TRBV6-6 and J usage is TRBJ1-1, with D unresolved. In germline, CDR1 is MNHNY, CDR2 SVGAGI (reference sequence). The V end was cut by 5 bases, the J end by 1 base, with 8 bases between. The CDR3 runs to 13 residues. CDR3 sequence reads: CASSDGQNTEAFF. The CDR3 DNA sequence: TGTGCCAGCAGTGACGGTCAGAACACTGAAGCTTTCTTT.